This paragraph reports one T cell receptor (beta chain). Antigen: not known. The sample belongs to a study of T cells in Graves' hyperthyroidism and ophthalmopathy. Template material for amplifying TCR beta CDR3 regions consisted of RNA transcripts. Carried out on the TCR CDR3, a first-round RT-PCR used the HTBI primer set. From the multiplex PCR reads, TCRdb called clonotypes with MiXCR, one entry per CDR3 protein. The sample has under 300,000 distinct CDR3 sequences, roughly 14% seen once. CDR1 and CDR2 from the germline V gene are MDHEN and SYDVKM. With 6 bases removed from V and 6 bases from J, the gap between germline ends came to 14 bases. This CDR3 region has 14 residues. General study points: Most expanded thyroid clonotypes above 0.001 also appeared in blood.

Clinical symptoms, serum thyroxine, TRAb, thyroid ultrasound and orbital computed tomography established diagnosis. Blood dates from first hyperthyroidism diagnosis, before any ophthalmopathy symptoms. The clonotype was recovered from a woman between 35 and 50 years old with Graves' hyperthyroidism that later progressed to Graves' ophthalmopathy. The V and J genes are TRBV28 and TRBJ2-2; possibly TRBD1 or TRBD2 for D (6 bases each). Sequencing used blood. Written as DNA, the CDR3 is TGTGCCAGCAGCCCGAGGGGGGTCGCCGGGGAGCTGTTTTTT. Translation: CASSPRGVAGELFF.